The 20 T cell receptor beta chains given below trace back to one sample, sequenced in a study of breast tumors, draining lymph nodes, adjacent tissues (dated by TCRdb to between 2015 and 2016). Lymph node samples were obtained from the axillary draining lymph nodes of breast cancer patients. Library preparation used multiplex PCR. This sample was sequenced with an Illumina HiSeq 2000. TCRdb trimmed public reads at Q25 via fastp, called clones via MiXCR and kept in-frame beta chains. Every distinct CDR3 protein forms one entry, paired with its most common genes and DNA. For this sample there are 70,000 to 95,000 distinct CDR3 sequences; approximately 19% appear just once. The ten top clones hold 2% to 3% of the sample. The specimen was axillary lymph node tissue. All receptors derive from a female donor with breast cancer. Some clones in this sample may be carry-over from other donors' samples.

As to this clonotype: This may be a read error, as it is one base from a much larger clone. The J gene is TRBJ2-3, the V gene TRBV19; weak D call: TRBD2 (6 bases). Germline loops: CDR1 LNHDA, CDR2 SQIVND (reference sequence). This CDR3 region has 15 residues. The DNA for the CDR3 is TGTGCCAGTAGTATAGGGCTTTCCGGGGGAGATGCGCAGTATTTT. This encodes CASSIGLSGGDAQYF.

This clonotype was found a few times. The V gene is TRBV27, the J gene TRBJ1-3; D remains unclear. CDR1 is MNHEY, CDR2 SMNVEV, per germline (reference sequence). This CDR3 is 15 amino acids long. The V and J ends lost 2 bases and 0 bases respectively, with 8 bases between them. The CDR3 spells CASSLRSDSGNTIYF. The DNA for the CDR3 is TGTGCCAGCAGTTTAAGGTCCGACTCTGGAAACACCATATATTTT.

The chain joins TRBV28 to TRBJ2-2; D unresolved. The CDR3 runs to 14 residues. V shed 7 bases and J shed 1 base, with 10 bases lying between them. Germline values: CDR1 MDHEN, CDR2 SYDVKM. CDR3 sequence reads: CASKAGVNTGELFF. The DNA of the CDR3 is TGTGCCAGCAAGGCAGGAGTGAACACCGGGGAGCTGTTTTTT.

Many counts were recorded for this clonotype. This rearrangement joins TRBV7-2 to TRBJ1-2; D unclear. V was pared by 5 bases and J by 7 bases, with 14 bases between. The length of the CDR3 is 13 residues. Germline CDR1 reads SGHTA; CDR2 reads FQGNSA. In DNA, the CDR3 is TGTGCCAGCAGCCCTAAGAGGGCAGGTGGCTACACCTTC. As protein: CASSPKRAGGYTF.

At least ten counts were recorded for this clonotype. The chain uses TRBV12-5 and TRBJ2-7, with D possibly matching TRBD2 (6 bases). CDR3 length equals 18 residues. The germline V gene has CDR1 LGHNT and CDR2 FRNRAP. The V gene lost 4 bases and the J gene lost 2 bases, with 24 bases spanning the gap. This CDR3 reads CASGSAGLDPAKTYEQYF. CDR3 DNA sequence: TGTGCTAGTGGTTCGGCGGGACTCGACCCCGCCAAAACCTACGAGCAGTACTTC.

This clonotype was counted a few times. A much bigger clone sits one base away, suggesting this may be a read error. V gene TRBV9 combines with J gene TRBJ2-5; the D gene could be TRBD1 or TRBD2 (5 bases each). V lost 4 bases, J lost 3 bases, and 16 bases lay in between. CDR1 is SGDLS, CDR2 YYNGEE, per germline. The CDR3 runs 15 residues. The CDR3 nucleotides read TGTGCCAGCAGCCTCGGGGCAGTCGGAAAAGAGACCCAGTACTTC. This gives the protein CASSLGAVGKETQYF.

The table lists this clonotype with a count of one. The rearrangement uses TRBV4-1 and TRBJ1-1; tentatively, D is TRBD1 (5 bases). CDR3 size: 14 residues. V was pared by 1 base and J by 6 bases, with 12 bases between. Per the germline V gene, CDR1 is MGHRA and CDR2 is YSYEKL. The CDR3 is CASSQGQGGPEAFF. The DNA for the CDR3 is TGCGCCAGCAGCCAAGGGCAGGGTGGTCCTGAAGCTTTCTTT.

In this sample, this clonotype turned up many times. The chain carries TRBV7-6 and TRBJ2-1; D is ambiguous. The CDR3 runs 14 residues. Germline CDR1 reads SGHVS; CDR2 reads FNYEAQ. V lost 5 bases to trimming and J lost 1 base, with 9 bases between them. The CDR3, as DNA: TGTGCCAGCAGCGCCCAAAGGTCCTACAATGAGCAGTTCTTC. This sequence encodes CASSAQRSYNEQFF.

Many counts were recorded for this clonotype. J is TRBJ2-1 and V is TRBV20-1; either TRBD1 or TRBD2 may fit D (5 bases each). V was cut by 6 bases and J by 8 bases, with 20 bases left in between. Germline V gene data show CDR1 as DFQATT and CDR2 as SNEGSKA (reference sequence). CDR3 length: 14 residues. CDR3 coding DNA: TGCAGTGCAATCCCTCTTGGGGGTCCCGATGAGCAGTTCTTC. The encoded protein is CSAIPLGGPDEQFF.

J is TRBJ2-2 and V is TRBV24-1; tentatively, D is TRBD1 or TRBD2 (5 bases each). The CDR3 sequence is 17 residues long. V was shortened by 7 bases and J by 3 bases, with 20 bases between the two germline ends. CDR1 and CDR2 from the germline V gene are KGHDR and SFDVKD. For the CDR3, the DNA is TGTGCCACCAGCGCCAGCAGTACGGGGCCAGACACCGGGGAGCTGTTTTTT. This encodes CATSASSTGPDTGELFF.

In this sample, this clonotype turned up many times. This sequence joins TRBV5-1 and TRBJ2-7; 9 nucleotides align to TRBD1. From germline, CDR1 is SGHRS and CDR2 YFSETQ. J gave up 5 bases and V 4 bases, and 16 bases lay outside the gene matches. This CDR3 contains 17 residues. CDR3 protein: CASSPPAAGQGSNEQYF. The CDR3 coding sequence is TGCGCCAGCAGCCCACCGGCTGCTGGACAGGGGTCCAACGAGCAGTACTTC.

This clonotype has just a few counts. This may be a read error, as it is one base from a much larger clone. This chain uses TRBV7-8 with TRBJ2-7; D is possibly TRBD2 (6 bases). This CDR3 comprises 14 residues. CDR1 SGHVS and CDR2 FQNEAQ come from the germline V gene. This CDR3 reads CASNDGSHPYGQYF. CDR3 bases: TGTGCCAGCAACGACGGGAGTCACCCCTACGGGCAGTACTTC.

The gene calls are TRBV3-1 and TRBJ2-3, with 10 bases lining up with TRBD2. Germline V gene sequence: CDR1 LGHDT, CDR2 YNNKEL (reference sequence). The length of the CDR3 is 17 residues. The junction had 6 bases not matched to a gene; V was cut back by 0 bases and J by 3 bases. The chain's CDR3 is CASSQDRLAGETDTQYF. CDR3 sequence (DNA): TGTGCCAGCAGCCAAGATCGGCTAGCGGGAGAAACAGATACGCAGTATTTT.

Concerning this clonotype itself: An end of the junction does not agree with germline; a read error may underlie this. CDR3 protein: CASSPYPGQEFSYEQYF. In DNA, the CDR3 is TGCGCCAGCAGCCCATACCCGGGACAGGAGTTCTCCTACGAGCAGTACTTC. This chain connects TRBV7-9 to TRBJ2-7; TRBD1 aligns across 8 bases. The CDR3 extends over 17 amino acids. Germline V gene data show CDR1 as SEHNR and CDR2 as FQNEAQ (reference sequence).

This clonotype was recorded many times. CDR3 residues: CASSPRTLETQYF. The CDR3 coding sequence is TGTGCCAGCAGCCCTCGGACACTGGAGACCCAGTACTTC. This chain connects TRBV11-3 to TRBJ2-5; weak D call: TRBD1 (5 bases). V was shortened by 5 bases and J by 5 bases, with 12 bases between the two germline ends. Germline loops: CDR1 SGHNT, CDR2 YENEEA. This CDR3 is 13 amino acids long.

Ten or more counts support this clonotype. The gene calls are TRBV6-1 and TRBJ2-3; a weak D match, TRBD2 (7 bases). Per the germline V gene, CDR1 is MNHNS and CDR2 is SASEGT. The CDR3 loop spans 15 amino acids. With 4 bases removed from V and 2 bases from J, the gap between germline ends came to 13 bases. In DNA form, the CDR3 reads TGTGCCAGCAGTGGGACTAGGGGGGCCACAGATACGCAGTATTTT. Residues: CASSGTRGATDTQYF.

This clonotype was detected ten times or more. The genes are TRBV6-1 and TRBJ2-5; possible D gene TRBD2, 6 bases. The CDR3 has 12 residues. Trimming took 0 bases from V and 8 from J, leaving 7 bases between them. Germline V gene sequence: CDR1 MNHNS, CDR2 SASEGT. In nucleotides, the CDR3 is TGTGCCAGCAGTGAAGCGGGACTCACCCAGTACTTC. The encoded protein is CASSEAGLTQYF.

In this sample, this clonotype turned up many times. CDR3 sequence reads: CAISRVGTDTQYF. In DNA, the CDR3 is TGTGCCATCAGTAGGGTCGGCACAGATACGCAGTATTTT. The chain employs TRBV10-3 and TRBJ2-3, with D hard to call. Germline lookup yields CDR1 ENHRY and CDR2 SYGVKD. Trimming removed 5 bases at V and 1 base at J, with 7 bases between. The CDR3 loop spans 13 amino acids.

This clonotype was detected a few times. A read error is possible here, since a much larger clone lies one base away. The CDR3 bases are TGTGCCAGCAGCTTAGCGGGAGGGTACCACAATGAGCAGTTCTTC. It translates to CASSLAGGYHNEQFF. V gene TRBV7-3 combines with J gene TRBJ2-1, with 9 positions matching TRBD2. The CDR3 is made up of 15 amino acids. CDR1 and CDR2 (germline): SGHTA, FQGTGA. Unmatched junction bases numbered 4, after V lost 2 bases and J lost 5 bases.

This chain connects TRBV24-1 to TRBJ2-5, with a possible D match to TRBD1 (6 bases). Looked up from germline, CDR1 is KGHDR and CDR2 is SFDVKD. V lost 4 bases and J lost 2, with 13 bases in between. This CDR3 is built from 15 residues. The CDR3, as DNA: TGTGCCACCAGTGACCCCCGGACAGCACAAGAGACCCAGTACTTC. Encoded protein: CATSDPRTAQETQYF.